This is a list of T cell receptor beta chains from one sample in a study of CD8+ T cells in alopecia areata. The data were produced by immunoSEQ multiplex PCR, yet TCRdb's version contains in-frame clones alone and is incomplete. There are about 140,000 clones in the sample; around 82% occur only once, and just under 25% lies in the top ten. The sample was CD8+ T cells sorted from blood, taken at week 4, from a patient treated with tofacitinib. The receptors were sampled from a human donor with alopecia areata. Each CDR3 is given with its conserved first and last residue. The D gene is left open where the match is weak. Some rows have no size entry. The others give once, few or many, or a class for an expanded clone.

CDR3 protein: CASSQDAREGTPSYEQYF
J gene: TRBJ2-7
D gene: -
V gene: TRBV4-3
clone size: -

CDR3 protein: CASGGTRGTEAFF
J gene: TRBJ1-1
D gene: -
V gene: TRBV6-6
clone size: -

CDR3 protein: CASSLASRIQNEQYF
J gene: TRBJ2-7
D gene: -
V gene: TRBV7-9
clone size: -

CDR3 protein: CASSSGPLQSDTQYF
J gene: TRBJ2-3
D gene: -
V gene: TRBV7-7
clone size: once

CDR3 protein: CASAGTSGGEDTQYF
J gene: TRBJ2-3
D gene: TRBD2
V gene: TRBV27
clone size: few

CDR3 protein: CASSYSRQHTGELFF
J gene: TRBJ2-2
D gene: -
V gene: TRBV6-6
clone size: once

CDR3 protein: CAIQGAQSSYEQYF
J gene: TRBJ2-7
D gene: TRBD1
V gene: TRBV10-3
clone size: -

CDR3 protein: CASSLGPGGGTEAFF
J gene: TRBJ1-1
D gene: -
V gene: TRBV13
clone size: -

CDR3 protein: CASTSAGELFF
J gene: TRBJ2-2
D gene: -
V gene: TRBV7-9
clone size: -

CDR3 protein: CASTHGSGSYEQYF
J gene: TRBJ2-7
D gene: -
V gene: TRBV25-1
clone size: -

CDR3 protein: CASSSGTGDGYTF
J gene: TRBJ1-2
D gene: TRBD1
V gene: TRBV7-2
clone size: -

CDR3 protein: CASSERQGNNQPQHF
J gene: TRBJ1-5
D gene: TRBD1
V gene: TRBV2
clone size: -

CDR3 protein: CAWSAQNTGELFF
J gene: TRBJ2-2
D gene: -
V gene: TRBV30
clone size: once

CDR3 protein: CASAAMGSGTDTQYF
J gene: TRBJ2-3
D gene: -
V gene: TRBV5-4
clone size: -

CDR3 protein: CAWTPGRGREPQHF
J gene: TRBJ1-5
D gene: -
V gene: TRBV30
clone size: once

CDR3 protein: CASSQDLAGLADQETQYF
J gene: TRBJ2-5
D gene: TRBD2
V gene: TRBV4-3
clone size: few

CDR3 protein: CASSLQSSGANVLTF
J gene: TRBJ2-6
D gene: -
V gene: TRBV6-5
clone size: once

CDR3 protein: CASSQDAPAYNEQFF
J gene: TRBJ2-1
D gene: -
V gene: TRBV14
clone size: -

CDR3 protein: CASSREGARNTEAFF
J gene: TRBJ1-1
D gene: TRBD1
V gene: TRBV4-1
clone size: once

CDR3 protein: CASSQVGVSWGYTF
J gene: TRBJ1-2
D gene: -
V gene: TRBV4-1
clone size: -

CDR3 protein: CASSQVVGTEAFF
J gene: TRBJ1-1
D gene: -
V gene: TRBV4-3
clone size: -

CDR3 protein: CASSQDFGTGELFF
J gene: TRBJ2-2
D gene: -
V gene: TRBV4-3
clone size: -

CDR3 protein: CASSPGVEAFF
J gene: TRBJ1-1
D gene: -
V gene: TRBV4-1
clone size: -

CDR3 protein: CSVEDPRDRNPDTQYF
J gene: TRBJ2-3
D gene: TRBD1
V gene: TRBV29-1
clone size: once

CDR3 protein: CASSPDRAYEQYF
J gene: TRBJ2-7
D gene: TRBD1
V gene: TRBV4-1
clone size: -

CDR3 protein: CASSEELDLSYEQYF
J gene: TRBJ2-7
D gene: -
V gene: TRBV2
clone size: -

CDR3 protein: CASSLGQGYGNEQFF
J gene: TRBJ2-1
D gene: TRBD1
V gene: TRBV7-6
clone size: once

CDR3 protein: CASSSTTGNYEQYF
J gene: TRBJ2-7
D gene: -
V gene: TRBV6-5
clone size: -

CDR3 protein: CSTRQGAQETQYF
J gene: TRBJ2-5
D gene: TRBD1
V gene: TRBV29-1
clone size: -

CDR3 protein: CSVEGQGVLDEQYF
J gene: TRBJ2-7
D gene: TRBD1
V gene: TRBV29-1
clone size: -

CDR3 protein: CASRDRGPYNEQFF
J gene: TRBJ2-1
D gene: TRBD1
V gene: TRBV6-1
clone size: -

CDR3 protein: CSVSGPGDTHPYEQYF
J gene: TRBJ2-7
D gene: -
V gene: TRBV29-1
clone size: -

CDR3 protein: CASSLATGAPGADTQYF
J gene: TRBJ2-3
D gene: -
V gene: TRBV7-9
clone size: few

CDR3 protein: CASSTDPLGETQYF
J gene: TRBJ2-5
D gene: -
V gene: TRBV6-5
clone size: -

CDR3 protein: CATSRDRQRNSPLHF
J gene: TRBJ1-6
D gene: -
V gene: TRBV15
clone size: -

CDR3 protein: CASSELFGKRGADNEQFF
J gene: TRBJ2-1
D gene: TRBD2
V gene: TRBV25-1
clone size: few

CDR3 protein: CASSRGAGEETQYF
J gene: TRBJ2-5
D gene: -
V gene: TRBV7-3
clone size: -

CDR3 protein: CASSRTGPNTEAFF
J gene: TRBJ1-1
D gene: -
V gene: TRBV7-9
clone size: -

CDR3 protein: CASSYSHSGEQYF
J gene: TRBJ2-7
D gene: -
V gene: TRBV6-5
clone size: few

CDR3 protein: CASSSGTTARDTQYF
J gene: TRBJ2-3
D gene: TRBD2
V gene: TRBV14
clone size: -

CDR3 protein: CASSSIPGGAADEQYF
J gene: TRBJ2-7
D gene: TRBD2
V gene: TRBV5-6
clone size: many

CDR3 protein: CASTTGPSTDTQYF
J gene: TRBJ2-3
D gene: -
V gene: TRBV5-4
clone size: -

CDR3 protein: CASSTGQGPYEQYF
J gene: TRBJ2-7
D gene: TRBD1
V gene: TRBV19
clone size: -

CDR3 protein: CSVAGLPSSYNEQFF
J gene: TRBJ2-1
D gene: TRBD2
V gene: TRBV29-1
clone size: few

CDR3 protein: CASRSSPAGYTEAFF
J gene: TRBJ1-1
D gene: -
V gene: TRBV7-2
clone size: -